This T cell receptor (beta chain) derives from a study of T cell repertoires in ileal Crohn's disease. Study in general: Surgery for a complication: stricturing in approximately 60%, penetrating in about 39%.

Repertoires were generated with immunoSEQ multiplex PCR, while TCRdb's copy carries only in-frame clones and drops some. The sample includes 6,500 to 7,500 clones, more than 70% seen only once; the top ten take roughly a tenth. Per germline, CDR1 MRHNA and CDR2 SNTAGT. The CDR3 has 16 amino acids. Trimming at V came to 6 bases and at J to 0 bases, leaving 7 bases not matched to a gene. Only a few counts were recorded for this clone. Its antigen remains unknown. Study-level points and caveats: Active smokers at surgery had more clonal expansions than non-smokers. All patients with clonality above 26.8% had endoscopic recurrence.

This clonotype was sampled from an adult with Crohn's disease. The sequenced sample was ileal tissue. J is TRBJ2-5 and V is TRBV6-4; 10 positions agree with TRBD2. The CDR3, as DNA: TGTGCCAGCAGGGCTAGCGGGGGCAGGTACCAAGAGACCCAGTACTTC. Residues: CASRASGGRYQETQYF.